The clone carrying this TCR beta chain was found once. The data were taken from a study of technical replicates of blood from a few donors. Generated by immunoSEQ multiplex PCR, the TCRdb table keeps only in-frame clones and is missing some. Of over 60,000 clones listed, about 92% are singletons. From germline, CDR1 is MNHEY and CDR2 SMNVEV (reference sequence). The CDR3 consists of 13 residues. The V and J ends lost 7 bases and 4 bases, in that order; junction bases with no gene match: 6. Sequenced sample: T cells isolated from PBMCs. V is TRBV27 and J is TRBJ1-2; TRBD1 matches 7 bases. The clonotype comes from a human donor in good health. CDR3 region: CASNVSGGYGYTF. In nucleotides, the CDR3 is TGTGCCAGCAATGTGTCAGGGGGCTATGGCTACACCTTC.